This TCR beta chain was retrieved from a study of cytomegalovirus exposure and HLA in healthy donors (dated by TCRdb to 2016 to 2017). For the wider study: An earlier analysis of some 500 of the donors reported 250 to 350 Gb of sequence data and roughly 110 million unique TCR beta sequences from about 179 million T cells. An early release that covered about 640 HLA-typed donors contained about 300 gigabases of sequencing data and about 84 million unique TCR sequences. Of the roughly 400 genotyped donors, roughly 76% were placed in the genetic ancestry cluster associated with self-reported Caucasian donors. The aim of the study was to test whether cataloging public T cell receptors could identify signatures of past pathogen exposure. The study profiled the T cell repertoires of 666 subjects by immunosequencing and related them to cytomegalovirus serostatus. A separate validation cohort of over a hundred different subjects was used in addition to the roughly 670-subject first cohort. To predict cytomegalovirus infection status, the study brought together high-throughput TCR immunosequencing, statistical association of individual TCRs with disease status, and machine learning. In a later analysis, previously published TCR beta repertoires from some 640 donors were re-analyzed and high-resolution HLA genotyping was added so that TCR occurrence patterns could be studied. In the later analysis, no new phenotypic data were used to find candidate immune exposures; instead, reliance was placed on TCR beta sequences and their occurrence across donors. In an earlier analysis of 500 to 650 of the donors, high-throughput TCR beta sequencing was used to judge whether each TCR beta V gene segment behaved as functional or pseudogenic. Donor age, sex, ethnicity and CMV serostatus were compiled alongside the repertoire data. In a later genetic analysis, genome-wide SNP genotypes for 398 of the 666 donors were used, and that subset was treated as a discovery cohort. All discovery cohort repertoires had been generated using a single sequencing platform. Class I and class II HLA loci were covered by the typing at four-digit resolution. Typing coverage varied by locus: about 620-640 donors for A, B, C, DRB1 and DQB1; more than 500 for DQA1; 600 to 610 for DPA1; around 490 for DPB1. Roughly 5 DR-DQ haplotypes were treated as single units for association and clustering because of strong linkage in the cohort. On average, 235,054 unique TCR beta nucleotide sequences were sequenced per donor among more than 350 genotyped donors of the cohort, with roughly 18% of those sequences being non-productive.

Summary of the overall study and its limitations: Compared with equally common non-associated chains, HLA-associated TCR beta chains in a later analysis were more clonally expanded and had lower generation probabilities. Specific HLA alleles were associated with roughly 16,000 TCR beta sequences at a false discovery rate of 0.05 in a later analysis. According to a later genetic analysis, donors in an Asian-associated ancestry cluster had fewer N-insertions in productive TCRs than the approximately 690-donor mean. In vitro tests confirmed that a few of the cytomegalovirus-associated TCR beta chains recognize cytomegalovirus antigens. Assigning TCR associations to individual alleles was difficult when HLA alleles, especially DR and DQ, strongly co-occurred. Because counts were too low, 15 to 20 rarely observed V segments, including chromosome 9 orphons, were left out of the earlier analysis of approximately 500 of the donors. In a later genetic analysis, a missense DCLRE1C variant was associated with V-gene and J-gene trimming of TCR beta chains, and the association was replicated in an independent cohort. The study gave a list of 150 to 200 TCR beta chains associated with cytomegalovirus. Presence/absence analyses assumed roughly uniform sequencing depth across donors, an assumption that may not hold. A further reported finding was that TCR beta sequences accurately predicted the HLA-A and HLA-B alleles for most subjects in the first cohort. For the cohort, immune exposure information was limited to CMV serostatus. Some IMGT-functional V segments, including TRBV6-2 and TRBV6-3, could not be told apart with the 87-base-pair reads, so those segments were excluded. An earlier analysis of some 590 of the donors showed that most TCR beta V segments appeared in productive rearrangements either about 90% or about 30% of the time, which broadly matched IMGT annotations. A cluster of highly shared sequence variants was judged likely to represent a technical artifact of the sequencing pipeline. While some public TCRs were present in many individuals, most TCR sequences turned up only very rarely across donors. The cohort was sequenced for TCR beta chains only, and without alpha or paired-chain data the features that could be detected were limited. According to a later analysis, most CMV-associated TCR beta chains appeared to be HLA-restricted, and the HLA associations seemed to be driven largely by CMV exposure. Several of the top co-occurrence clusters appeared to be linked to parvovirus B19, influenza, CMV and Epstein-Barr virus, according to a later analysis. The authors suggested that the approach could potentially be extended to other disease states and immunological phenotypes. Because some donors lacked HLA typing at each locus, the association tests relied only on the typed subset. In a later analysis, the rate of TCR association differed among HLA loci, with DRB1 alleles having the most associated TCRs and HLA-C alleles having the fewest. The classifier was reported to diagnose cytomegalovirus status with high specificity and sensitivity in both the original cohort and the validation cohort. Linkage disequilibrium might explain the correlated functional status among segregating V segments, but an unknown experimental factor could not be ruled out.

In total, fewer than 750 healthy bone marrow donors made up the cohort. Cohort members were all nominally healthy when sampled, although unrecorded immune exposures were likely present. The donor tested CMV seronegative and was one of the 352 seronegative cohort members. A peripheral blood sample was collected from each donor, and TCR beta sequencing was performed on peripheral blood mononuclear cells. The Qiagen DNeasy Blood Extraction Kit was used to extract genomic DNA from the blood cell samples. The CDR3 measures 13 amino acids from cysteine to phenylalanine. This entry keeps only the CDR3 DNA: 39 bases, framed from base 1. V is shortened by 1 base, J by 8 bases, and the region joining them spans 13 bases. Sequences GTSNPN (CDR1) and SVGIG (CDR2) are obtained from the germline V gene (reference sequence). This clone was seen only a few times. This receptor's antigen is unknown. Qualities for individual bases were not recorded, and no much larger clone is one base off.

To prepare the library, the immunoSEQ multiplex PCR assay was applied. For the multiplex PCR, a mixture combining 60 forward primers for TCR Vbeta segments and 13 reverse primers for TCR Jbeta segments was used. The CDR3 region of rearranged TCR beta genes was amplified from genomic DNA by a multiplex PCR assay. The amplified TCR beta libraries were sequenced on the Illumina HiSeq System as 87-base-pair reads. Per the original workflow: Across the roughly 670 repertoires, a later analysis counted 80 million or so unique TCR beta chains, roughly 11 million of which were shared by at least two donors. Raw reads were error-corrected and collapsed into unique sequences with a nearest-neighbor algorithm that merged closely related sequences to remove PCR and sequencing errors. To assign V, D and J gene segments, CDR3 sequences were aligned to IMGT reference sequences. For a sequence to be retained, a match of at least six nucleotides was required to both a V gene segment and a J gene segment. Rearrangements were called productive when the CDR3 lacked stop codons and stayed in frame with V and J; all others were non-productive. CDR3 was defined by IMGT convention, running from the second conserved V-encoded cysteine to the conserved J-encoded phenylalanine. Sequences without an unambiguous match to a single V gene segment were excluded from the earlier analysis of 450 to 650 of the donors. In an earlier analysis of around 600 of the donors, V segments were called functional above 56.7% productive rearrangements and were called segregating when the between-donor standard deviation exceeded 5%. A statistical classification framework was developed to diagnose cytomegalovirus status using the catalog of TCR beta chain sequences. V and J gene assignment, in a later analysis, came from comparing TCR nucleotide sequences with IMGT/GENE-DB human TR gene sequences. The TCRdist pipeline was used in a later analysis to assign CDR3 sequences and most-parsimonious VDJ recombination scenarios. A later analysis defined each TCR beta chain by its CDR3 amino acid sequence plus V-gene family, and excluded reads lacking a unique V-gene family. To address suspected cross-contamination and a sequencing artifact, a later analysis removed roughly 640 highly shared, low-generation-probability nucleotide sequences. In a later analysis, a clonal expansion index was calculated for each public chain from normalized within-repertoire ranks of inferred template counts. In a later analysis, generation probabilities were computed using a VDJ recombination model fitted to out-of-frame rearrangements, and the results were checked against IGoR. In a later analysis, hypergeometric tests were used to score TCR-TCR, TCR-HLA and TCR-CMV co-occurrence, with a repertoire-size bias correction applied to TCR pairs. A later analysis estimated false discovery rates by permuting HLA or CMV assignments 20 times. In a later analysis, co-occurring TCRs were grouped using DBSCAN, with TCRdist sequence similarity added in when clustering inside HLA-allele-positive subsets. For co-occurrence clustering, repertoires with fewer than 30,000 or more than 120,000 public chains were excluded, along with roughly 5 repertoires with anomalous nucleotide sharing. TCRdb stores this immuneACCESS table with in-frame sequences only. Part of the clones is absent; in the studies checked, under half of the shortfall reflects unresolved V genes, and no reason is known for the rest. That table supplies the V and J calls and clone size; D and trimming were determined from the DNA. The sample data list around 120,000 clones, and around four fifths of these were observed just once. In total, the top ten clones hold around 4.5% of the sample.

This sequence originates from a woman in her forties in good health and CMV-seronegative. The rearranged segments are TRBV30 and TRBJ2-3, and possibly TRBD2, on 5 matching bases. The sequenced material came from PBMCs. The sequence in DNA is TGTGCCTGGAGTGGTTCTAGCTCGGGTACGCAGTATTTT. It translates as CAWSGSSSGTQYF.